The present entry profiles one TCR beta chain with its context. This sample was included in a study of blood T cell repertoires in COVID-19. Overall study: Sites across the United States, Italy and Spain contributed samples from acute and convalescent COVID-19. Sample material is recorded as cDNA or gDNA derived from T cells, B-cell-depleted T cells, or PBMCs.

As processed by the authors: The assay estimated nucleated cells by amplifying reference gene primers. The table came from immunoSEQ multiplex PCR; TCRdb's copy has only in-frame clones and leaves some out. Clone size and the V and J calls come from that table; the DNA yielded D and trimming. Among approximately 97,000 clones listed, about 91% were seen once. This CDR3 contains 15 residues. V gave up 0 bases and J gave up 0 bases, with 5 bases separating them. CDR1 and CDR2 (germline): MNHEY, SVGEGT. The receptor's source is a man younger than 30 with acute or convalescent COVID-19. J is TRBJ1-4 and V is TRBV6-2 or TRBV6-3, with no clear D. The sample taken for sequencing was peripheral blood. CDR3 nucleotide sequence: TGTGCCAGCAGTTACTCGGGCGCAACTAATGAAAAACTGTTTTTT. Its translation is CASSYSGATNEKLFF.